This record looks at one T cell receptor beta chain sequence and its context. Its antigen remains unknown. This sample is part of a study of shared clonotypes between healthy human individuals. In the study overall: The study used three CD4 naive, three CD4 memory, two CD8 naive and one CD8 memory plate per donor.

Findings and caveats of the study: Compared with clonotypes that all four donors shared, non-shared clonotypes had lower generation probabilities.

Researchers divided each subset's genomic DNA evenly across several immunoSEQ plates. Per sorted-subset replicate PCR, input was around 220 ng DNA, representing roughly 29,000 T cell genomes. Sequencing used immunoSEQ multiplex PCR; TCRdb keeps in-frame clones, though not all of them. The sample has 1.5 million to 2.5 million clones, less than 95% seen once. Germline CDR1 LNHNV, CDR2 YYDKDF (reference sequence). The length of the CDR3 is 17 residues. The V gene lost 5 bases and the J gene lost 0 bases, with 17 bases spanning the gap. Terminally differentiated effector memory CD45RA+ cells were left out of the naive CD8 fraction, which was CD45RO-negative and positively selected for CCR7.

Sequenced: naive CD8+ T cells sorted from blood. The sequence was collected from a man aged 18 to 35 in good health. The rearrangement links TRBV15 to TRBJ1-3, with unresolved D. CDR3 sequence reads: CATSPNPSLSSGNTIYF. CDR3 DNA: TGTGCCACCAGCCCGAACCCGTCCCTGAGCTCTGGAAACACCATATATTTT. The full variable domain, with the rest looked up from reference TRBV15 and TRBJ1-3, is DAMVIQNPRYQVTQFGKPVTLSCSQTLNHNVMYWYQQKSSQAPKLLFHYYDKDFNNEADTPDNFQSRRPNTSFCFLDIRSPGLGDTAMYLCATSPNPSLSSGNTIYFGEGSWLTVV.